One sample yielded the 21 T cell receptor beta chains listed below, sequenced in a study of T cells in localized non-small cell lung cancer. Assay: immunoSEQ multiplex PCR; the TCRdb copy retains only in-frame clones and omits some. The data hold tens of thousands of clones, with 80% to 85% observed a single time. This specimen consisted of peripheral blood mononuclear cells, obtained before any cancer treatment. The receptors stem from a man between 35 and 75 years old with stage III lung adenocarcinoma.

The chain combines TRBV19 with TRBJ1-1, with D unresolved. The germline V gene has CDR1 LNHDA and CDR2 SQIVND (reference sequence). This CDR3 contains 13 residues. Trimming removed 8 bases at V and 1 base at J, with 11 bases between. The chain's CDR3 is CASVPMGNTEAFF. The CDR3 region has the DNA TGTGCCAGTGTCCCGATGGGGAACACTGAAGCTTTCTTT.

The V gene is TRBV18, the J gene TRBJ1-4; tentatively, D is TRBD1 (5 bases). This CDR3 comprises 18 residues. Deletions cut 4 bases from V and 1 base from J, with 19 bases between. CDR1 and CDR2 (germline): KGHSH, LQKENI. Here the CDR3 DNA reads TGTGCCAGCTCACAGCCCTACGACAGAGGGGAAACTAATGAAAAACTGTTTTTT. Protein product: CASSQPYDRGETNEKLFF.

This sequence joins TRBV28 and TRBJ1-4; TRBD1 matches 7 bases. Unmatched junction bases numbered 7, after V lost 2 bases and J lost 7 bases. Germline CDR1 reads MDHEN; CDR2 reads SYDVKM. This CDR3 contains 15 residues. CDR3 nucleotides: TGTGCCAGCAGTTTAACAGGGGCCGGGGGTGAAAAACTGTTTTTT. This codes for CASSLTGAGGEKLFF.

The chain combines TRBV21-1 with TRBJ2-1; TRBD2 is the table's D call, not checked against the DNA. TRBV21-1 is assigned pseudogene status. The CDR3 has 16 residues. Here the CDR3 DNA reads TGTGCCAGCAGCTTTGGGACTAGCGGGAGGGCCAATGAGCAGTTCTTC. Translation gives CASSFGTSGRANEQFF.

This chain connects TRBV20-1 to TRBJ2-1; the D call may be TRBD1 or TRBD2 (5 bases each). Trimming stripped 2 bases from V and 16 bases from J, with 15 bases between. This CDR3 spans 11 amino acids. Germline CDR1 DFQATT, CDR2 SNEGSKA (reference sequence). CDR3 DNA: TGCAGTGCTAGATTCGGGACGAGTAATTTCTTC. Translated, it gives CSARFGTSNFF.

This clone was observed a single time. This chain connects TRBV7-3 to TRBJ2-1; maybe TRBD1 (6 bases). CDR1 and CDR2 from the germline V gene are SGHTA and FQGTGA. V dropped 0 bases and J dropped 6 bases, with 21 bases sitting between them. The CDR3 contains 18 residues. CDR3 loop: CASSLTTTGTPGVNEQFF. CDR3 sequence (DNA): TGTGCCAGCAGCTTAACGACGACCGGGACACCAGGGGTCAATGAGCAGTTCTTC.

The rearrangement uses TRBV5-1 and TRBJ2-3; no reliable D call. V lost 6 bases and J lost 4, with 12 bases in between. From germline, CDR1 is SGHRS and CDR2 YFSETQ. This CDR3 is built from 13 residues. DNA for the CDR3: TGCGCCAGCAACGCAGCCCCCGCAGATACGCAGTATTTT. Amino acids: CASNAAPADTQYF.

This clone has ten or more counts. V is TRBV4-2 and J is TRBJ1-3, with D unresolved. The CDR3 length is 13 residues. The germline V gene has CDR1 LGHNA and CDR2 YNFKEQ. V was cut by 8 bases and J by 0 bases, with 8 bases left in between. The CDR3 coding sequence is TGTGCCAGCTCGATGGCCTCTGGAAACACCATATATTTT. Its protein product is CASSMASGNTIYF.

The chain uses TRBV6-1 and TRBJ1-3; D perhaps matches TRBD1 (5 bases). This CDR3 comprises 13 residues. Trimming pared 2 bases from V and 5 bases from J, leaving 7 bases between. Germline V gene data show CDR1 as MNHNS and CDR2 as SASEGT. The CDR3 nucleotides read TGTGCCAGCAGTGAAAAGGACAGAAACACCATATATTTT. Its translation is CASSEKDRNTIYF.

This chain links TRBV5-1 with TRBJ1-1; TRBD1 is a possible D gene (6 bases). Germline assignment: CDR1 SGHRS and CDR2 YFSETQ. V was cut by 3 bases and J by 5 bases, with 20 bases left in between. CDR3 size: 16 residues. The CDR3 region has the DNA TGCGCCAGCAGCTGGTCAGGCGTAACAGGGAGAACTGAAGCTTTCTTT. Its protein product is CASSWSGVTGRTEAFF.

This clone was observed a handful of times. The CDR3 spells CASSLAGSGNTGELFF. CDR3 in DNA: TGTGCCAGCAGCTTGGCTGGTAGCGGAAACACCGGGGAGCTGTTTTTT. This chain uses TRBV5-4 with TRBJ2-2, with D maybe TRBD2 (6 bases). V shed 0 bases and J shed 2 bases, with 11 bases lying between them. The CDR3 loop spans 16 amino acids. Germline V CDR1 and CDR2: SGHNT, YYREEE (reference sequence).

The rearrangement links TRBV18 to TRBJ2-3; a weak D match, TRBD2 (6 bases). This CDR3 is built from 15 residues. The germline gives CDR1 KGHSH, CDR2 LQKENI. Trimming left V 3 bases short and J 5 bases short, with 15 bases between. For the CDR3, the DNA is TGTGCCAGCTCACCCTCTCCGGGAGCAGGAGATACGCAGTATTTT. This encodes CASSPSPGAGDTQYF.

The table lists this clone with a count of one. This chain links TRBV5-6 with TRBJ2-1; D ambiguous. This CDR3 is built from 12 residues. Trimming cost V 4 bases and J 6 bases, with 8 bases left between them. Per the germline V gene, CDR1 is SGHDT and CDR2 is YYEEEE. CDR3 amino acids: CASSAGINEQFF. The CDR3 region has the DNA TGTGCCAGCAGCGCCGGAATCAATGAGCAGTTCTTC.

The rearrangement uses TRBV9 and TRBJ1-2, with D perhaps TRBD1 (5 bases). V was cut by 2 bases and J by 8 bases, with 10 bases left in between. The CDR3 loop spans 12 amino acids. From germline, CDR1 is SGDLS and CDR2 YYNGEE. The CDR3 bases are TGTGCCAGCAGCGTGGGGGGACTCGGCTACACCTTC. Residues: CASSVGGLGYTF.

The gene calls are TRBV23-1 and TRBJ1-2; 9 bases fit TRBD1. TRBV23-1 is marked as an open reading frame, function uncertain. V gave up 6 bases and J gave up 6 bases; unmatched junction bases: 5. The CDR3 covers 13 residues. For the CDR3, the DNA is TGCGCCAGCAGCCGGGACAGGGACGATGGCTACACCTTC. It specifies CASSRDRDDGYTF.

This clone was recorded only once. This sequence joins TRBV27 and TRBJ2-1; 8 bases line up with TRBD2. Germline CDR1 MNHEY, CDR2 SMNVEV (reference sequence). Trimming removed 1 base from V and 9 bases from J; junction bases left unmatched: 5. The CDR3 spans 14 residues. CDR3 sequence (DNA): TGTGCCAGCAGTTTATGGTCGGGAGGGGCTGAGCAGTTCTTC. Translated: CASSLWSGGAEQFF.

The chain uses TRBV18 and TRBJ2-3; TRBD1 matches 7 bases. This CDR3 comprises 15 residues. Germline CDR1 KGHSH, CDR2 LQKENI. The trim removed 5 bases at V and 0 bases at J, leaving 5 bases unmatched. The CDR3 loop is CASSYQGVSTDTQYF. CDR3 DNA: TGTGCCAGCTCATATCAGGGGGTGAGCACAGATACGCAGTATTTT.

This clone came up once. The chain combines TRBV4-2 with TRBJ2-2; perhaps D is TRBD1 or TRBD2 (5 bases each). The CDR3 runs to 14 residues. V was shortened by 0 bases and J by 9 bases, with 11 bases between the two germline ends. The germline CDR1 and CDR2 sequences are LGHNA and YNFKEQ. DNA of the CDR3: TGTGCCAGCAGCCAAGATTCGAGGGGAAGGGAGCTGTTTTTT. Encoded protein: CASSQDSRGRELFF.

The gene calls are TRBV6-1 and TRBJ2-3, with D perhaps matching TRBD2 (5 bases). Germline V CDR1 and CDR2: MNHNS, SASEGT. The ends were cut back, 2 bases at V and 6 bases at J, with 9 bases in the middle. The CDR3 consists of 13 residues. The CDR3 protein is CASSELPGDTQYF. The DNA for the CDR3 is TGTGCCAGCAGTGAACTCCCGGGGGATACGCAGTATTTT.

The chain employs TRBV19 and TRBJ2-7; TRBD1 agrees at 9 bases. In germline, CDR1 is LNHDA, CDR2 SQIVND (reference sequence). Trimming removed 5 bases from V and 4 bases from J; junction bases left unmatched: 6. The CDR3 totals 14 residues. The CDR3 DNA reads as TGTGCCAGTAGTCCCTCCGGGACAGGGTACGAGCAGTACTTC. It is translated as CASSPSGTGYEQYF.

A few counts support this clone. The V call is TRBV7-8, the J call TRBJ2-7; D is ambiguous. The CDR3 is made up of 14 amino acids. Germline lookup yields CDR1 SGHVS and CDR2 FQNEAQ. Between the trimmed V and J ends, which lost 7 bases and 0 bases, there was a span of 13 bases. This CDR3 is CASILSGSSYEQYF. The CDR3 nucleotides are TGTGCCAGCATACTAAGTGGAAGCTCCTACGAGCAGTACTTC.